The following is a T cell receptor beta chain sequence with its context. The data originate from a study of CD8 T cells in ankylosing spondylitis. MiXCR was run by TCRdb on the 5' RACE reads, yielding one entry per CDR3 protein. The sample lists about 340,000 distinct CDR3 sequences; about 14% were seen once. V was cut by 4 bases and J by 10 bases, with 14 bases left in between. There are 12 residues in the CDR3. In germline, CDR1 is SGHRS, CDR2 YFSETQ. Sequencing was performed on blood, either unsorted or a sorted T cell fraction (not recorded which). This TCR was recovered from a male donor with ankylosing spondylitis or in good health (not recorded which). The V call is TRBV5-1, the J call TRBJ1-1, with TRBD1 as a possible D gene (5 bases). Here the CDR3 reads CASSLGEGAAFF. In DNA form, the CDR3 reads TGCGCCAGCAGCCTGGGGGAGGGAGCAGCTTTCTTT.